This T cell receptor beta chain came from a study of T-cell memory formation after mild COVID-19. Study conclusions and caveats: The appearance of some responding clones in pre-infection memory suggested that cross-reactive memory joined.

V lost 4 bases and J lost 5, with 12 bases in between. This CDR3 is 14 amino acids long. Each CDR3 protein is one row after TCRdb ran MiXCR on the 5' RACE reads. The repertoire holds a few hundred thousand distinct CDR3 sequences, with about a sixth as singletons. As for this clonotype: Its cognate antigen is unknown.

The sequence came from a man between 18 and 35 years old who had mild COVID-19 (a few samples of this study predate the infection). Cell type and time point are not known. This chain joins TRBV12-3 or TRBV12-4 and TRBJ2-1; D gene ambiguous. The sequencing input was PBMCs or a T cell subset sorted from them (not recorded which). The CDR3 protein is CASSSPGSNNEQFF. CDR3 DNA sequence: TGTGCCAGCAGTTCCCCCGGCAGTAACAATGAGCAGTTCTTC.